Following are 16 T cell receptor beta chains from one sample sequenced in a study of beta chain features in type 1 diabetes. The whole isolated RNA underwent reverse transcription, so sequencing captured expressed TCRB transcripts. Repertoires were generated with immunoSEQ multiplex PCR, while TCRdb's copy carries only in-frame clones and drops some. Found here are around 240,000 clones, over 9.5% of them singletons; the top ten hold about 0.037%. The sequenced sample consisted of naive CD4+ T cells from blood. Every receptor here comes from a woman between 18 and 29 years old in good health.

This clone was counted between two and nine times. This chain connects TRBV6-1 to TRBJ2-1, with 8 bases identical to TRBD2. V dropped 2 bases and J dropped 3; count of bases not matched to a gene: 6. CDR3 size: 16 residues. Looked up from germline, CDR1 is MNHNS and CDR2 is SASEGT. The CDR3 DNA is TGTGCCAGCAGTGAATTTAGCGGGACCTTCTACAATGAGCAGTTCTTC. Its translation is CASSEFSGTFYNEQFF.

In its sample, this clone was seen once. The rearrangement uses TRBV9 and TRBJ1-2, with a tentative D call TRBD1 (5 bases). Germline V lookup: CDR1 SGDLS, CDR2 YYNGEE. V lost 0 bases, J lost 5 bases, and 17 bases lay in between. The CDR3 has 16 residues. The CDR3 loop is CASSVVQGGSVYGYTF. CDR3 DNA sequence: TGTGCCAGCAGCGTAGTGCAGGGCGGATCCGTTTATGGCTACACCTTC.

This clone was counted a few times. The CDR3 DNA follows: TGCGCCAGCAGCTTGGGGGACAGAAATGAAAAACTGTTTTTT. Amino acids: CASSLGDRNEKLFF. V and J are TRBV5-1 and TRBJ1-4, with 7 bases aligning to TRBD1. Germline V CDR1 and CDR2: SGHRS, YFSETQ. The ends lost 0 bases at V and 5 bases at J; junction bases unmatched: 1. This CDR3 has 14 amino acids. Combining the CDR3 with reference TRBV5-1 and TRBJ1-4 gives the whole variable domain KAGVTQTPRYLIKTRGQQVTLSCSPISGHRSVSWYQQTPGQGLQFLFEYFSETQRNKGNFPGRFSGRQFSNSRSEMNVSTLELGDSALYLCASSLGDRNEKLFFGSGTQLSVL.

This chain joins TRBV6-5 and TRBJ2-7; TRBD1 agrees at 11 bases. Germline trimming cut 6 bases from V and 5 bases from J; bases unmatched to any gene: 3. Germline V gives CDR1 MNHEY, CDR2 SVGAGI. The CDR3 is 13 amino acids. Written as DNA, the CDR3 is TGTGCCAGCAGACGGACAGGGGGCGACGAGCAGTACTTC. This encodes CASRRTGGDEQYF.

This clone was recorded a few times. The CDR3: CASTQDRGNTGELFF. The CDR3 region has the DNA TGCGCCAGCACCCAAGACAGGGGAAACACCGGGGAGCTGTTTTTT. The genes are TRBV5-1 and TRBJ2-2; 8 bases align to TRBD1. The CDR3 consists of 15 residues. V shed 6 bases, J shed 2 bases, and the junction held 6 bases outside the gene matches. Germline lookup yields CDR1 SGHRS and CDR2 YFSETQ.

The chain is built from TRBV4-2 and TRBJ1-1; tentative D call: TRBD1 (5 bases). The CDR3 runs 14 residues. CDR1 and CDR2 (germline): LGHNA, YNFKEQ. Trimming stripped 6 bases from V and 1 base from J, with 12 bases between. This CDR3 reads CASRADGGNTEAFF. In nucleotides, the CDR3 is TGTGCCAGCAGGGCGGACGGGGGGAACACTGAAGCTTTCTTT.

The table lists this clone with a few counts. The V call is TRBV5-4, the J call TRBJ2-1, with 15 bases aligning to TRBD2. This CDR3 spans 16 amino acids. Germline lookup yields CDR1 SGHNT and CDR2 YYREEE (reference sequence). Germline trimming cut 5 bases from V and 4 bases from J; bases unmatched to any gene: 4. Written as DNA, the CDR3 is TGTGCCAGCAGTCCTGGACTAGCGGGAGGGTACAATGAGCAGTTCTTC. Translating it yields CASSPGLAGGYNEQFF.

This clone was detected only a few times. Here the CDR3 reads CASSPSGGQGAKNIQYF. The CDR3 DNA reads as TGCGCCAGCAGCCCTTCTGGCGGCCAGGGGGCCAAAAACATTCAGTACTTC. The chain has TRBV5-1 and TRBJ2-4; D may be TRBD1 (6 bases). Germline assignment: CDR1 SGHRS and CDR2 YFSETQ. With 4 bases removed from V and 1 base from J, the gap between germline ends came to 18 bases. The CDR3 totals 17 residues. Variable domain in full (rest from reference TRBV5-1 and TRBJ2-4): KAGVTQTPRYLIKTRGQQVTLSCSPISGHRSVSWYQQTPGQGLQFLFEYFSETQRNKGNFPGRFSGRQFSNSRSEMNVSTLELGDSALYLCASSPSGGQGAKNIQYFGAGTRLSVL.

This clone turned up a few times. This chain links TRBV7-3 with TRBJ2-1; D may be TRBD1 (5 bases). From germline, CDR1 is SGHTA and CDR2 FQGTGA. There are 13 residues in the CDR3. V lost 4 bases and J lost 3, with 7 bases in between. The CDR3 DNA reads TGTGCCAGCAGCTCTGACAGCTACAATGAGCAGTTCTTC. Protein sequence: CASSSDSYNEQFF.

V usage is TRBV13 and J usage is TRBJ2-7; 8 bases fit TRBD1. Germline CDR1 is PRHDT and CDR2 is FYEKMQ (reference sequence). J was trimmed by 3 bases and V by 5 bases; bases with no gene match: 9. The CDR3 sequence is 15 residues long. The CDR3: CASSRWTGSYYEQYF. The CDR3, as DNA: TGTGCCAGCAGCCGGTGGACAGGGAGTTACTACGAGCAGTACTTC.

The V and J genes are TRBV30 and TRBJ1-2, with a possible D match to TRBD1 (5 bases). Trimming cost V 4 bases and J 7 bases, with 13 bases left between them. CDR1 and CDR2 from the germline V gene are GTSNPN and SVGIG (reference sequence). The CDR3 runs to 12 residues. CDR3 loop: CAWKRGTGGYTF. The CDR3 bases are TGTGCCTGGAAAAGGGGTACGGGTGGCTACACCTTC.

The chain links TRBV5-4 to TRBJ2-5; tentatively, D is TRBD1 (6 bases). The CDR3 runs to 14 residues. Germline assignment: CDR1 SGHNT and CDR2 YYREEE (reference sequence). V was trimmed by 0 bases and J by 4 bases, leaving 10 bases between them. The CDR3 loop reads CASSLDRQVETQYF. In DNA, the CDR3 is TGTGCCAGCAGCTTGGATCGACAGGTAGAGACCCAGTACTTC.

This clone was seen only a few times. The genes are TRBV30 and TRBJ2-1; 13 nucleotides line up with TRBD2. V trimming: 3 bases; J trimming: 9 bases; junction bases outside the gene matches: 2. Germline V gives CDR1 GTSNPN, CDR2 SVGIG (reference sequence). This CDR3 comprises 13 residues. In nucleotides, the CDR3 is TGTGCCTGGAGACTAGCGGGGGGGGGTGAGCAGTTCTTC. This gives the protein CAWRLAGGGEQFF.

The gene calls are TRBV5-1 and TRBJ2-7; 10 bases map to TRBD2. CDR1 SGHRS and CDR2 YFSETQ come from the germline V gene. Unmatched junction bases numbered 13, after V lost 4 bases and J lost 6 bases. This CDR3 has 16 residues. The CDR3 coding sequence is TGCGCCAGCAGCACACTATTAGCGGGAGGCCCTCGCGAGCAGTACTTC. Translating gives CASSTLLAGGPREQYF. The full variable domain, rest sourced from reference TRBV5-1 and TRBJ2-7, is KAGVTQTPRYLIKTRGQQVTLSCSPISGHRSVSWYQQTPGQGLQFLFEYFSETQRNKGNFPGRFSGRQFSNSRSEMNVSTLELGDSALYLCASSTLLAGGPREQYFGPGTRLTVT.

The chain is built from TRBV6-6 and TRBJ1-4, with 7 bases fitting TRBD1. Trimming removed 5 bases from V and 7 bases from J; junction bases left unmatched: 13. Per the germline V gene, CDR1 is MNHNY and CDR2 is SVGAGI (reference sequence). The CDR3 loop spans 16 amino acids. CDR3: CASSPQLGTETEKLFF. The DNA of the CDR3 is TGTGCCAGCAGTCCCCAATTGGGGACAGAGACTGAAAAACTGTTTTTT.

This clone was found a few times. The chain is built from TRBV5-1 and TRBJ2-1; 8 nucleotides match TRBD2. Germline trimming cut 4 bases from V and 0 bases from J; bases unmatched to any gene: 6. CDR1 and CDR2 (germline): SGHRS, YFSETQ. CDR3 length: 16 amino acids. In DNA form, the CDR3 reads TGCGCCAGCAGCGGGGGGGGGACTAGCTCCTACAATGAGCAGTTCTTC. It yields the protein CASSGGGTSSYNEQFF. The whole variable domain, remainder taken from reference TRBV5-1 and TRBJ2-1, is KAGVTQTPRYLIKTRGQQVTLSCSPISGHRSVSWYQQTPGQGLQFLFEYFSETQRNKGNFPGRFSGRQFSNSRSEMNVSTLELGDSALYLCASSGGGTSSYNEQFFGPGTRLTVL.